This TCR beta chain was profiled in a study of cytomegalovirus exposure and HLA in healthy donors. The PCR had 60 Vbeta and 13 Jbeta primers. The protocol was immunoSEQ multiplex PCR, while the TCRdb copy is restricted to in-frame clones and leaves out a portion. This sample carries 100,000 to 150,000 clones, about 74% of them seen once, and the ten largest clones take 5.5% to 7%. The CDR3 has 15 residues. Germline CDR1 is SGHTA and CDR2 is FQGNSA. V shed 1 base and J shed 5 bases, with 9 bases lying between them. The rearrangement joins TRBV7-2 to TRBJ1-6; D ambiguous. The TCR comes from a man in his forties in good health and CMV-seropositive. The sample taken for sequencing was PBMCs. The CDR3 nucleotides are TGTGCCAGCAGCTTAGTGGCGGGGAATAATTCACCCCTCCACTTT. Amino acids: CASSLVAGNNSPLHF.